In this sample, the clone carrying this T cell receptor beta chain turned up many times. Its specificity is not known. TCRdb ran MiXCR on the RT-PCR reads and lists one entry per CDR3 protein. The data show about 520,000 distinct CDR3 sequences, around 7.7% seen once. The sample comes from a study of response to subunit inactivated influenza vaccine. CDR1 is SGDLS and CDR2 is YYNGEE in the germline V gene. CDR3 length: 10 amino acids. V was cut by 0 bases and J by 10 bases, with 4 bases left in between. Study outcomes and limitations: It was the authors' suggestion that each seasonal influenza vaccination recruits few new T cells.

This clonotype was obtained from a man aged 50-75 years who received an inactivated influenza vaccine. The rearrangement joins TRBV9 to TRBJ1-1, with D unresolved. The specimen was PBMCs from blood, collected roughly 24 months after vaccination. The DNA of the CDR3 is TGTGCCAGCAGCGTAGATTCAGCTTTCTTT. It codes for CASSVDSAFF.